This T cell receptor (beta chain) was observed in a study of blood T cells in healthy people across ages. The wider study: Researchers report that template switching captured about one barcoded beta molecule per two T cells. The study, taken as a whole, reports: Expanded clonotype changes were possibly confounded by unknown donor CMV status. The authors considered diversity estimates from one million T cells to be underestimates.

The V gene's germline CDR1 is KGHSY and CDR2 FQNENV. Trimming pared 0 bases from V and 12 bases from J, leaving 14 bases between. CDR3 length: 13 residues. With a J-beta primer mix and a sample-barcoded 5' primer, a second PCR ran about 7 to 12 cycles. Each cDNA molecule carried a tag from a template-switch adaptor that contained 12 random nucleotides. TCRdb re-derived calls from the 5' RACE reads in MiXCR, one entry per CDR3 protein. The data contain 800,000 to 950,000 distinct CDR3 sequences, 48% of them singletons. This clonotype was counted only a few times. Its specificity is not known. The sample was blood. This clonotype was sampled from a man aged 25 to 40 in good health. V gene TRBV16 combines with J gene TRBJ2-5, with D perhaps TRBD2 (5 bases). This CDR3 reads CASSQSAATEEYF. The DNA of the CDR3 is TGTGCCAGCAGCCAATCCGCAGCCACGGAGGAGTACTTC.